This T cell receptor beta chain was recovered during a study of T cell responses to AZD1222 COVID-19 vaccine. For the study at large: The study pooled second doses at about 4 or about 12 weeks. Study-wide findings and caveats: Donor demographics were predominantly white British with a female majority; clonal diversity may be underestimated. At 160-218 and 743-854, vaccine-associated CD4 TCRs were dominant, and they spanned spike. Just a handful of people given AZD1222 tested seropositive at baseline.

A word on this clone: What it binds is not known.

Clones were sequenced by immunoSEQ multiplex PCR, and TCRdb holds only the in-frame ones, with some missing. The sample consists of 110,000 or so clones, about 90% of them appearing once. The germline V gene encodes CDR1 SGHRS and CDR2 YFSETQ. The V gene end was trimmed by 0 bases and the J gene end by 6 bases; junction bases not matched to a gene: 4. The length of the CDR3 is 14 residues. The sequence came from an adult in good health. The input for sequencing was peripheral blood, taken on day 0 of AZD1222 vaccination. The chain employs TRBV5-1 and TRBJ1-2; 8 nucleotides agree with TRBD1. CDR3 amino acids: CASSLGTQGDGYTF. The CDR3 coding sequence is TGCGCCAGCAGCTTGGGGACACAGGGGGATGGCTACACCTTC.